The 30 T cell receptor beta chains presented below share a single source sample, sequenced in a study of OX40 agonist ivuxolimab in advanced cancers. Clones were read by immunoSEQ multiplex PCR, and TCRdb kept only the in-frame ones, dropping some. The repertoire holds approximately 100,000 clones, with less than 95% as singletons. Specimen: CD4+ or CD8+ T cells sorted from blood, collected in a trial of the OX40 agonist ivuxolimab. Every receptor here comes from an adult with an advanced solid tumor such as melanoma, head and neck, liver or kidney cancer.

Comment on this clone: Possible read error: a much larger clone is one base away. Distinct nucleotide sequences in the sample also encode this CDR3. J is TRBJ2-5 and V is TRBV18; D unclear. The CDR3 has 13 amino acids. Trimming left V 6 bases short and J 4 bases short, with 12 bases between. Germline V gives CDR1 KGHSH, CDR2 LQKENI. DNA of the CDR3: TGTGCCAGCTCGCCGATCGGCACAGAGACCCAGTACTTC. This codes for CASSPIGTETQYF.

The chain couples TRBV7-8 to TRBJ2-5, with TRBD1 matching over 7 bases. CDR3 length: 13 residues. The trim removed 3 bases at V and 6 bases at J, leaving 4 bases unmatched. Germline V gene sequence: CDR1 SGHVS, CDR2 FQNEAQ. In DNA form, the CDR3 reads TGTGCCAGCAGCTTGACAGGGTGGAAGACCCAGTACTTC. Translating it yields CASSLTGWKTQYF.

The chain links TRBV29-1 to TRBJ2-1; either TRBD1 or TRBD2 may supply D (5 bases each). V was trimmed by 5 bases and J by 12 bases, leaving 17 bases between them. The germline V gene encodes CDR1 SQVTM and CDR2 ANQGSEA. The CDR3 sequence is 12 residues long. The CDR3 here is CSVLVGLRGQFF. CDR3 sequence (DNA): TGCAGCGTTCTCGTCGGGTTGAGGGGGCAGTTCTTC.

The CDR3 sequence: CASSEALAGAYEQYF. CDR3 bases: TGTGCCAGCAGTGAGGCCCTAGCGGGAGCCTACGAGCAGTACTTC. J is TRBJ2-7 and V is TRBV6-1, with 10 bases matching TRBD2. The V gene's germline CDR1 is MNHNS and CDR2 SASEGT. The CDR3 runs to 15 residues. With V trimmed by 3 bases and J by 2 bases, 4 bases remained unmatched.

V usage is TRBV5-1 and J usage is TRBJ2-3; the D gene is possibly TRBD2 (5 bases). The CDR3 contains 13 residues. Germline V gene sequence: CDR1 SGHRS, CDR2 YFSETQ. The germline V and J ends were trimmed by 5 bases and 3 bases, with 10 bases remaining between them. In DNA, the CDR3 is TGCGCCAGCAGTACGGGATCTACAGATACGCAGTATTTT. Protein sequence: CASSTGSTDTQYF.

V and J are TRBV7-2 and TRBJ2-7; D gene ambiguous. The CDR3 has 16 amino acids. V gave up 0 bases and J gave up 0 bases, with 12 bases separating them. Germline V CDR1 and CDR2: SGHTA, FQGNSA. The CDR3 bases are TGTGCCAGCAGCTTAGCTCCCGCAACAAACTCCTACGAGCAGTACTTC. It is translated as CASSLAPATNSYEQYF.

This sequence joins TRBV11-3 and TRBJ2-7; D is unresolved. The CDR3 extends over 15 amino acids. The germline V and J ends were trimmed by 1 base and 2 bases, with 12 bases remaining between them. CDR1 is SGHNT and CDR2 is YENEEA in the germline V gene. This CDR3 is CASSLVGSATYEQYF. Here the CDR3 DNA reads TGTGCCAGCAGCTTAGTTGGCAGCGCAACCTACGAGCAGTACTTC. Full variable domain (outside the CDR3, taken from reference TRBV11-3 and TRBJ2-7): EAGVVQSPRYKIIEKKQPVAFWCNPISGHNTLYWYLQNLGQGPELLIRYENEEAVDDSQLPKDRFSAERLKGVDSTLKIQPAELGDSAVYLCASSLVGSATYEQYFGPGTRLTVT.

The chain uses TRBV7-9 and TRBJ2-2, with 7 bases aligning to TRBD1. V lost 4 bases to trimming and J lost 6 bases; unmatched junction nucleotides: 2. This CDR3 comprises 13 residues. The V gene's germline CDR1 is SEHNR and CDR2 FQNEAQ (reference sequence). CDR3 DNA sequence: TGTGCCAGCAGCTCAGGGGGTCCCGGGGAGCTGTTTTTT. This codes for CASSSGGPGELFF. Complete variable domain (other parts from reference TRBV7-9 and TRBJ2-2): DTGVSQNPRHKITKRGQNVTFRCDPISEHNRLYWYRQTLGQGPEFLTYFQNEAQLEKSRLLSDRFSAERPKGSFSTLEIQRTEQGDSAMYLCASSSGGPGELFFGEGSRLTVL.

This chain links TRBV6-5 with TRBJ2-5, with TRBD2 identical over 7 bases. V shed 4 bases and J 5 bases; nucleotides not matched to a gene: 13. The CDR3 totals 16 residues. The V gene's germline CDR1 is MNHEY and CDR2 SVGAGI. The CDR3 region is CASSFSAGTKGETQYF. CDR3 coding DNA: TGTGCCAGCAGTTTCTCAGCCGGGACTAAGGGGGAGACCCAGTACTTC.

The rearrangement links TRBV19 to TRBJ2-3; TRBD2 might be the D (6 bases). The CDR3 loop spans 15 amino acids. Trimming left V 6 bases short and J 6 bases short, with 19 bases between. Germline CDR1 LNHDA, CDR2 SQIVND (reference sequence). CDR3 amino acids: CASRPGRAAGDTQYF. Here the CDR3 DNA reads TGTGCCAGTAGGCCCGGGCGGGCCGCGGGGGATACGCAGTATTTT.

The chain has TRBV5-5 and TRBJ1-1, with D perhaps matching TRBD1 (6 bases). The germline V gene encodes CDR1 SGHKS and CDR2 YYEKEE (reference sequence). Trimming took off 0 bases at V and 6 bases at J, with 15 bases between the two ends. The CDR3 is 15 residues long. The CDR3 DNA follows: TGTGCCAGCAGCTTGGCCCCGGTCGGGGGCGCTGAAGCTTTCTTT. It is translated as CASSLAPVGGAEAFF.

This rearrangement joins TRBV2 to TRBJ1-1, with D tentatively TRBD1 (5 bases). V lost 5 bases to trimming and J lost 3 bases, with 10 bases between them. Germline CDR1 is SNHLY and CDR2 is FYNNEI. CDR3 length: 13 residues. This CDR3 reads CASSFGTYTEAFF. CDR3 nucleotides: TGTGCCAGCAGTTTCGGGACTTACACTGAAGCTTTCTTT.

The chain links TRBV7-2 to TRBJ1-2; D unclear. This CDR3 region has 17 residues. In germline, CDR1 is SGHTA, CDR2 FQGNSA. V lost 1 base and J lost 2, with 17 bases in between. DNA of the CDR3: TGTGCCAGCAGCTTAGTATCTGGGCAGGCCACGAACTATGGCTACACCTTC. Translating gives CASSLVSGQATNYGYTF.

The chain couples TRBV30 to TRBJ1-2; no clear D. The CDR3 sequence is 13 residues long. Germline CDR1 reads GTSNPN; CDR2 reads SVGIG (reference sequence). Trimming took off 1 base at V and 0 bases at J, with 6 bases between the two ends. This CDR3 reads CAWSEEANYGYTF. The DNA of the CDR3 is TGTGCCTGGAGTGAAGAAGCTAACTATGGCTACACCTTC. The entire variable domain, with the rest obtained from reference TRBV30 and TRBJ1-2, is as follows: SQTIHQWPATLVQPVGSPLSLECTVEGTSNPNLYWYRQAAGRGLQLLFYSVGIGQISSEVPQNLSASRPQDRQFILSSKKLLLSDSGFYLCAWSEEANYGYTFGSGTRLTVV.

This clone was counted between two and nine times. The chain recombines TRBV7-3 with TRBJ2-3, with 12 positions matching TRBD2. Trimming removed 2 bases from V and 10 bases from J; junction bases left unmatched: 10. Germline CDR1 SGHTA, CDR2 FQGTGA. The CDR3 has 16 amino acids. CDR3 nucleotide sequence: TGTGCCAGCAGCTTAGAGTCTAGCGGGAGGGCCGGAGCGCAGTATTTT. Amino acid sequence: CASSLESSGRAGAQYF.

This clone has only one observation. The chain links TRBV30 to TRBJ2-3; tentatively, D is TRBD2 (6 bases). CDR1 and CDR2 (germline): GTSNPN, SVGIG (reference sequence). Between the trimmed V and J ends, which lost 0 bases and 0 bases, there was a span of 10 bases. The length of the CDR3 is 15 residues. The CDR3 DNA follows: TGTGCCTGGAGTGTTGGGAGGTGGAGCACAGATACGCAGTATTTT. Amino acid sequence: CAWSVGRWSTDTQYF.

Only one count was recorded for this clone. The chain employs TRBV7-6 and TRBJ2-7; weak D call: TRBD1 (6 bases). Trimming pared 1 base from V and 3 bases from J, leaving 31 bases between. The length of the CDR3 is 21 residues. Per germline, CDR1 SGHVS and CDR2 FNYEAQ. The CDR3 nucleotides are TGTGCCAGCAGCTTAGGAGAAATCCGGGACACTAAGCGTCGGGATATCTACGAGCAGTACTTC. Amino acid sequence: CASSLGEIRDTKRRDIYEQYF.

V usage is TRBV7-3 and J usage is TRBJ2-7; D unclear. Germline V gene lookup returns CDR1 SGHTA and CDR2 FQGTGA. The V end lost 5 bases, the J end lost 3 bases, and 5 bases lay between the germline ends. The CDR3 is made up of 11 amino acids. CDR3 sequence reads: CASSRYYEQYF. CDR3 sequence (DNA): TGTGCCAGCAGCCGTTACTACGAGCAGTACTTC.

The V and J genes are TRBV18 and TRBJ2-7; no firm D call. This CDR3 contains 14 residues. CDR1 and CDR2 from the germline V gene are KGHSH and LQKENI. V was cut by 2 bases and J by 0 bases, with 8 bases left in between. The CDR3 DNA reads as TGTGCCAGCTCACCAAATGACGGCTCCTACGAGCAGTACTTC. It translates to CASSPNDGSYEQYF.

DNA of the CDR3: TGTGCCAGCAGTCTCCGACAGGGTCGCTGGGAGACCCAGTACTTC. This translates into CASSLRQGRWETQYF. This chain links TRBV28 with TRBJ2-5, with TRBD1 matching over 7 bases. The junction had 11 bases not matched to a gene; V was cut back by 5 bases and J by 5 bases. CDR3 length: 15 amino acids. Germline V lookup: CDR1 MDHEN, CDR2 SYDVKM.

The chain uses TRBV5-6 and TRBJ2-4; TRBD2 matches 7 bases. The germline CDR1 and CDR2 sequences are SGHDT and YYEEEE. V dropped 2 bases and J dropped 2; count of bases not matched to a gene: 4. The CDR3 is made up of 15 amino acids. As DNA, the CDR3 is TGTGCCAGCAGCTTTGGGGGAGGGCCCAAAAACATTCAGTACTTC. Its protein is CASSFGGGPKNIQYF.

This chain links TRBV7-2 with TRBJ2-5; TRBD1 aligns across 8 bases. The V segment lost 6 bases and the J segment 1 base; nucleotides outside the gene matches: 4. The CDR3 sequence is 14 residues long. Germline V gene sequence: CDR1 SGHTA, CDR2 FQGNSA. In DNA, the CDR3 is TGTGCCAGCAGTTTCAGGGGGCCCCAAGAGACCCAGTACTTC. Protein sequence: CASSFRGPQETQYF.

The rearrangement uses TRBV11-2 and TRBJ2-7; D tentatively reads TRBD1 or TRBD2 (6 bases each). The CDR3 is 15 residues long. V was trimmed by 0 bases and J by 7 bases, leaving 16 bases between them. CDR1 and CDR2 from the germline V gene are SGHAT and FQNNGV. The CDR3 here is CASSLEARGVWEQYF. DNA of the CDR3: TGTGCCAGCAGCTTAGAGGCGAGGGGGGTGTGGGAGCAGTACTTC. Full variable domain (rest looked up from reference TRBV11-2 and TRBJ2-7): EAGVAQSPRYKIIEKRQSVAFWCNPISGHATLYWYQQILGQGPKLLIQFQNNGVVDDSQLPKDRFSAERLKGVDSTLKIQPAKLEDSAVYLCASSLEARGVWEQYFGPGTRLTVT.

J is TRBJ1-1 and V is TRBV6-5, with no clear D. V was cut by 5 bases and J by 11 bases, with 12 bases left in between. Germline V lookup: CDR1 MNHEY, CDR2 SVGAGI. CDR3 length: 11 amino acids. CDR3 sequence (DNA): TGTGCCAGCAGTGAACTCCCTGGGGCTTTCTTT. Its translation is CASSELPGAFF.

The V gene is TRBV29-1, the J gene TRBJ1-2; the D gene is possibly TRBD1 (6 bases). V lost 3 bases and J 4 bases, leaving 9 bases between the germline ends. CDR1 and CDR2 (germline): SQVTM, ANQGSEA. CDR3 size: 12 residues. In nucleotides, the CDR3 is TGCAGCGTTGAGGACAGTGCCTATGGCTACACCTTC. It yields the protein CSVEDSAYGYTF. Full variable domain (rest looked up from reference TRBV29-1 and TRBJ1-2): SAVISQKPSRDICQRGTSLTIQCQVDSQVTMMFWYRQQPGQSLTLIATANQGSEATYESGFVIDKFPISRPNLTFSTLTVSNMSPEDSSIYLCSVEDSAYGYTFGSGTRLTVV.

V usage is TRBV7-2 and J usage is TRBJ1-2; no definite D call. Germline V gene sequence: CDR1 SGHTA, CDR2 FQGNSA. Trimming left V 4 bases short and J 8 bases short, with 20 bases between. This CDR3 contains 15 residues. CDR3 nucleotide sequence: TGTGCCAGCAGCTCCTCTCCCCTACTGGTGGGCGGCTACACCTTC. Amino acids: CASSSSPLLVGGYTF. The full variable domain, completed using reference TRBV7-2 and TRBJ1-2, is GAGVSQSPSNKVTEKGKDVELRCDPISGHTALYWYRQSLGQGLEFLIYFQGNSAPDKSGLPSDRFSAERTGGSVSTLTIQRTQQEDSAVYLCASSSSPLLVGGYTFGSGTRLTVV.

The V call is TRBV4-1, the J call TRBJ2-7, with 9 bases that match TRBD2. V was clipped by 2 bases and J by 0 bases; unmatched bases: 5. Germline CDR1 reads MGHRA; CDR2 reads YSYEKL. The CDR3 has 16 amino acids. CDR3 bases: TGCGCCAGCAGCCAACCATTAGCGGGGGACTCCTACGAGCAGTACTTC. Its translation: CASSQPLAGDSYEQYF.

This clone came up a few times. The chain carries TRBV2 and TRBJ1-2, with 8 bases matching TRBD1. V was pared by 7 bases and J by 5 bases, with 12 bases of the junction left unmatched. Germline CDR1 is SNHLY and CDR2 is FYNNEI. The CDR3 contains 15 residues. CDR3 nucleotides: TGTGCCAGCACCTTGGACACCCGGACAGGGTATGGCTACACCTTC. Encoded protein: CASTLDTRTGYGYTF.

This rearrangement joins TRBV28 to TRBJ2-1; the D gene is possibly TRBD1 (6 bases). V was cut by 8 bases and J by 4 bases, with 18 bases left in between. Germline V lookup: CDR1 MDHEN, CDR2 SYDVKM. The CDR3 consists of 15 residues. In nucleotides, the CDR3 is TGTGCCAGCGTGGGCCAGGGGAATTCTTACAATGAGCAGTTCTTC. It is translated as CASVGQGNSYNEQFF.

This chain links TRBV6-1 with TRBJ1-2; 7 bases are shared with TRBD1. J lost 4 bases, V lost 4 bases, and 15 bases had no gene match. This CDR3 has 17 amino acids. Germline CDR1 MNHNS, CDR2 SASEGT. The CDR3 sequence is CASSVELTGARAYGYTF. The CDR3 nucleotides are TGTGCCAGCAGTGTTGAACTTACAGGGGCCCGGGCCTATGGCTACACCTTC.